The T cell receptor (beta chain) described here comes from a study of control samples from healthy donors and cancer patients. Measured with immunoSEQ multiplex PCR; TCRdb has only the in-frame clones, and not every one. This sample yields some 80,000 clones, of which around 92% are seen a single time; 5.5% belongs to the top ten. Germline V gene lookup returns CDR1 SNHLY and CDR2 FYNNEI. The CDR3 runs to 12 residues. Trimming took 7 bases from V and 4 from J, leaving 8 bases between them. The chain couples TRBV2 to TRBJ2-1; D is perhaps TRBD1 (5 bases). Material: blood. The sequence was obtained from a man between 50 and 59 years old in good health. CDR3 residues: CASITGYNEQFF. Written as DNA, the CDR3 is TGTGCCAGCATCACAGGTTACAATGAGCAGTTCTTC.